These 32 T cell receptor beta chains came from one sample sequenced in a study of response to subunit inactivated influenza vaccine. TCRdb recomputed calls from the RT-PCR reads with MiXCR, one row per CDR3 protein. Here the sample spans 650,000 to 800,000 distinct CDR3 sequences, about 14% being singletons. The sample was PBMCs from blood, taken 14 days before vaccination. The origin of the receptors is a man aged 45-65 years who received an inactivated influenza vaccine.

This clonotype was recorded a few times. CDR3 residues: CASTPHRFEQYF. The CDR3 DNA reads TGCGCCAGCACCCCTCATCGGTTTGAGCAGTACTTC. V is TRBV5-1 and J is TRBJ2-7; D uncertain. V was pared by 6 bases and J by 7 bases, with 14 bases between. Germline CDR1 reads SGHRS; CDR2 reads YFSETQ. This CDR3 has 12 amino acids.

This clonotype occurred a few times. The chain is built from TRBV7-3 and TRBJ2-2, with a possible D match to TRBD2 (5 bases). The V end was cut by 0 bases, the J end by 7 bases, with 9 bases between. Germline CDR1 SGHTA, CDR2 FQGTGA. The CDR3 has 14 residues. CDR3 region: CASSLTREIGELFF. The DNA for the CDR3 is TGTGCCAGCAGCTTAACTCGGGAAATCGGGGAGCTGTTTTTT. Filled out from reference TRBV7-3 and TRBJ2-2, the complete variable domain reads GAGVSQTPSNKVTEKGKYVELRCDPISGHTALYWYRQSLGQGPEFLIYFQGTGAADDSGLPNDRFFAVRPEGSVSTLKIQRTERGDSAVYLCASSLTREIGELFFGEGSRLTVL.

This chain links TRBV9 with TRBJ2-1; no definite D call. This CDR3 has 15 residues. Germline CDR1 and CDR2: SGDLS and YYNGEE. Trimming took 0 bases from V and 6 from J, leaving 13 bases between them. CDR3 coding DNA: TGTGCCAGCAGCGTAGCCGCGGTACCGCTCAATGAGCAGTTCTTC. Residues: CASSVAAVPLNEQFF.

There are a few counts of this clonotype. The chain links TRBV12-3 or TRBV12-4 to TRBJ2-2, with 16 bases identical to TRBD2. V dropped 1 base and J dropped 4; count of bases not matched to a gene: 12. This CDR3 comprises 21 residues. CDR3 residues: CASSLGPGTSGGAGGTGELFF. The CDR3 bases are TGTGCCAGCAGTTTAGGCCCCGGGACTAGCGGGGGGGCCGGTGGCACCGGGGAGCTGTTTTTT.

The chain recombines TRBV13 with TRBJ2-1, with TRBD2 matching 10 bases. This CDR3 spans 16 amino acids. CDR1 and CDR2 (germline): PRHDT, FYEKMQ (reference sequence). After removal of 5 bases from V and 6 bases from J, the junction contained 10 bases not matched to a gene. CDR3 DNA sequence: TGTGCCAGCAGCCCGCCAAGCGGGAGGGAAGGCAATGAGCAGTTCTTC. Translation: CASSPPSGREGNEQFF.

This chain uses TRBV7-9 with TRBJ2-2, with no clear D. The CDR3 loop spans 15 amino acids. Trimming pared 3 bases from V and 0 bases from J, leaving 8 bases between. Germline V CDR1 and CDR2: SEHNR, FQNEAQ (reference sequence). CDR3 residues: CASSLVPTNTGELFF. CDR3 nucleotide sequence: TGTGCCAGCAGCTTGGTTCCCACGAACACCGGGGAGCTGTTTTTT.

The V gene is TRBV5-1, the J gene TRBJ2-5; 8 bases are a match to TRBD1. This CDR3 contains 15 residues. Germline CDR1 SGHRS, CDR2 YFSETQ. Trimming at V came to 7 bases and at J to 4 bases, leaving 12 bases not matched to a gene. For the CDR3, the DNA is TGCGCCAGCCACTGGACAGGGCAAACTGGAGAGACCCAGTACTTC. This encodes CASHWTGQTGETQYF.

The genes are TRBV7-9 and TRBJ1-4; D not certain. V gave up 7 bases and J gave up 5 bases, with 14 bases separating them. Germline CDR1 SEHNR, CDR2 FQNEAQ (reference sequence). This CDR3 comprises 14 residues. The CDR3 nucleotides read TGTGCCAGCACTCTCCCCGGGAAGAATGAAAAACTGTTTTTT. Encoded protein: CASTLPGKNEKLFF.

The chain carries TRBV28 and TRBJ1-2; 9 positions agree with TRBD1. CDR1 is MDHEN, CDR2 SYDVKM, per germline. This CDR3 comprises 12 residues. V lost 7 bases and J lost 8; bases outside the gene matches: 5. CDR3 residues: CASTGTGRGYTF. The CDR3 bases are TGTGCCAGCACCGGGACAGGGCGAGGCTACACCTTC.

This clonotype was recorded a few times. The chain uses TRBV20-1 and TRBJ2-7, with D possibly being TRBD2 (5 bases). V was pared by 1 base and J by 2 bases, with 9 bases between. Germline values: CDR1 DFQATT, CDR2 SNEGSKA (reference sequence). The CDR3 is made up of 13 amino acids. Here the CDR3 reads CSARGPGTYEQYF. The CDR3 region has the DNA TGCAGTGCTAGAGGTCCCGGGACCTACGAGCAGTACTTC.

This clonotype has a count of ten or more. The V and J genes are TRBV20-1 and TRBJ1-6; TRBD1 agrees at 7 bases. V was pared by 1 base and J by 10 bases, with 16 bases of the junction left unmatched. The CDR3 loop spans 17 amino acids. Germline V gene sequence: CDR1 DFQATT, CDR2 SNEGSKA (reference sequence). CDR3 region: CSARANPLTGISSPLHF. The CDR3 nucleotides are TGCAGTGCTAGAGCGAATCCTTTGACAGGGATAAGCTCACCCCTCCACTTT.

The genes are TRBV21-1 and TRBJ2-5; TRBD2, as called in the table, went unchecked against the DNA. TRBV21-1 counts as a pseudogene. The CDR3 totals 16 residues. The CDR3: CASSKEAGGHRETQYF. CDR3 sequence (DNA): TGTGCCAGCAGCAAAGAAGCGGGGGGCCACCGAGAGACCCAGTACTTC.

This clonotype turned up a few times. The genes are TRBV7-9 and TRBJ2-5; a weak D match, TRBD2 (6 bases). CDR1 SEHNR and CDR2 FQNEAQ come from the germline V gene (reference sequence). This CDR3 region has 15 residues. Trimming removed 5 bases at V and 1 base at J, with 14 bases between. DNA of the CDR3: TGTGCCAGCAGCCCAATCGAGGGAGGCCAAGAGACCCAGTACTTC. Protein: CASSPIEGGQETQYF. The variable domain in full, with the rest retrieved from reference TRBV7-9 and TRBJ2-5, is DTGVSQNPRHKITKRGQNVTFRCDPISEHNRLYWYRQTLGQGPEFLTYFQNEAQLEKSRLLSDRFSAERPKGSFSTLEIQRTEQGDSAMYLCASSPIEGGQETQYFGPGTRLLVL.

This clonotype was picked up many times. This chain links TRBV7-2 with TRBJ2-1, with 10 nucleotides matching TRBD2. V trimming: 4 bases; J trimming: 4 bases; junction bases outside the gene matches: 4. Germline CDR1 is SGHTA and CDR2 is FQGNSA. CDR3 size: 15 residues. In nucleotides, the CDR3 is TGTGCCAGCAGCTCTTCTAGCGGGAGTTACAATGAGCAGTTCTTC. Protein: CASSSSSGSYNEQFF.

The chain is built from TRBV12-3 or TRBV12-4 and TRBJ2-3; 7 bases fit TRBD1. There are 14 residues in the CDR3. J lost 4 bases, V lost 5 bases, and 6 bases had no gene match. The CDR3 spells CASSHTGAPDTQYF. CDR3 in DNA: TGTGCCAGCAGTCATACAGGGGCCCCAGATACGCAGTATTTT.

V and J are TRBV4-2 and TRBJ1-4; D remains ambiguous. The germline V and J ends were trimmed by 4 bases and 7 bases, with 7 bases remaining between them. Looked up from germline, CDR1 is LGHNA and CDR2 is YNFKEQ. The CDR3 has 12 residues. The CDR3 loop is CASSREGEKLFF. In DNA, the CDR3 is TGTGCCAGCAGCCGGGAGGGTGAAAAACTGTTTTTT.

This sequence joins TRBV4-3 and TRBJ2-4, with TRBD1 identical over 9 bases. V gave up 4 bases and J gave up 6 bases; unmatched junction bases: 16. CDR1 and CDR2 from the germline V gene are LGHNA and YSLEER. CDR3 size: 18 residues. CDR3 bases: TGCGCCAGCAGCCCCCTCCTACCGGGACAGGGAAATGGAAACATTCAGTACTTC. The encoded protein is CASSPLLPGQGNGNIQYF.

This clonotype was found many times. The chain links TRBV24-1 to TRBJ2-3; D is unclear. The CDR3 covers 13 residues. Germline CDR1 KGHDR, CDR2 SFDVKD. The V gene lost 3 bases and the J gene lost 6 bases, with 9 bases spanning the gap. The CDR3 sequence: CATSDPGMDTQYF. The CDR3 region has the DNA TGTGCCACCAGTGATCCCGGAATGGATACGCAGTATTTT.

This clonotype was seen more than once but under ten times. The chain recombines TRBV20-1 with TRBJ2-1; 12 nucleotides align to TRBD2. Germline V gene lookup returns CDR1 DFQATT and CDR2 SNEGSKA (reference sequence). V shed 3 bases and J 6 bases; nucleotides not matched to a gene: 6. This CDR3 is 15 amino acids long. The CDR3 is CSASRPSGGANEQFF. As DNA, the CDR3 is TGCAGTGCTAGTCGGCCTAGCGGGGGGGCCAATGAGCAGTTCTTC.

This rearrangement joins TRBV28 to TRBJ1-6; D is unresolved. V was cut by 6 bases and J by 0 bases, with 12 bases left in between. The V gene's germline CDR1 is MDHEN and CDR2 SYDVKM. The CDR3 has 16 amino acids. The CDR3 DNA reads TGTGCCAGCAGCGCATCCTCGAGCTCCTATAATTCACCCCTCCACTTT. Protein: CASSASSSSYNSPLHF.

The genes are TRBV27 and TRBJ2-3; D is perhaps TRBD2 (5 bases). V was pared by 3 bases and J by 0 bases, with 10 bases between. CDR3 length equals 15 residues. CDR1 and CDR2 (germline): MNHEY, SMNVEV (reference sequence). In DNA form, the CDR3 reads TGTGCCAGCAGTTTCCTCAGCGGAAGCACAGATACGCAGTATTTT. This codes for CASSFLSGSTDTQYF.

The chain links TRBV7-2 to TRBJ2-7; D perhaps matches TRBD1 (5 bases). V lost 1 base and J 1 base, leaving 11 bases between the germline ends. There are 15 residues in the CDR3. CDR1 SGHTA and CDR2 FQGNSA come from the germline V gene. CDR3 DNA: TGTGCCAGCAGCTTAGGCGCAGGGCAATCCTACGAGCAGTACTTC. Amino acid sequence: CASSLGAGQSYEQYF.

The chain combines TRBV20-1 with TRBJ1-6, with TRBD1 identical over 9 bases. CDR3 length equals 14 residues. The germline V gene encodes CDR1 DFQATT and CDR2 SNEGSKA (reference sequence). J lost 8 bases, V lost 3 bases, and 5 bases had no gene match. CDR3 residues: CSARNTGGDSPLHF. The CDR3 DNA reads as TGCAGTGCTAGGAACACAGGGGGCGATTCACCCCTCCACTTT.

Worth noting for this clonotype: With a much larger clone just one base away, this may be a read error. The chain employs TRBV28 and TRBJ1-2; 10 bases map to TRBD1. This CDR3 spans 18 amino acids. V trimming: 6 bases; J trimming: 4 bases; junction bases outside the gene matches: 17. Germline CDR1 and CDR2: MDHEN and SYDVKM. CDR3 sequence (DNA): TGTGCCAGCAGGGCTACAGGGACAGGGGCGCTCCCTCCCTATGGCTACACCTTC. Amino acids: CASRATGTGALPPYGYTF.

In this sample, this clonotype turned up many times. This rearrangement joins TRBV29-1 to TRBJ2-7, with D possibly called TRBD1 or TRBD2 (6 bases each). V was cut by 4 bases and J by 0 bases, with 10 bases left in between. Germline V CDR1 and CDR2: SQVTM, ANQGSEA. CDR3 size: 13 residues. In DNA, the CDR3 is TGCAGCGTTGTAGGGGGGAGCTCCTACGAGCAGTACTTC. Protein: CSVVGGSSYEQYF.

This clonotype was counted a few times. The CDR3 DNA reads as TGCAGTGCGAATCTAGCGGGCCGTTCCTACGAGCAGTACTTC. Translation gives CSANLAGRSYEQYF. The V and J genes are TRBV20-1 and TRBJ2-7, with TRBD2 matching 8 bases. V was clipped by 6 bases and J by 1 base; unmatched bases: 8. Looked up from germline, CDR1 is DFQATT and CDR2 is SNEGSKA (reference sequence). This CDR3 comprises 14 residues.

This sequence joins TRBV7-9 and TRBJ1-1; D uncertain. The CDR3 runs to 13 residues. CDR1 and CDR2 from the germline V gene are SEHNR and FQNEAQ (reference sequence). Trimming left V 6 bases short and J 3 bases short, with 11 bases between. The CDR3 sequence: CASRDGVDTEAFF. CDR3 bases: TGTGCCAGCAGGGACGGGGTGGACACTGAAGCTTTCTTT.

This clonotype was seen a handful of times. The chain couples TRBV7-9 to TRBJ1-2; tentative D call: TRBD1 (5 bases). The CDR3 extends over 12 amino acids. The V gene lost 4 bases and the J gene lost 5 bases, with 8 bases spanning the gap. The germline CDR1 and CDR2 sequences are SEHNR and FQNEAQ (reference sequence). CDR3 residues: CASSSDTYGYTF. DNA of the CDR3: TGTGCCAGCAGCTCGGACACGTATGGCTACACCTTC. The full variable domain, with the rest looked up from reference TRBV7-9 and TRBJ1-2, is DTGVSQNPRHKITKRGQNVTFRCDPISEHNRLYWYRQTLGQGPEFLTYFQNEAQLEKSRLLSDRFSAERPKGSFSTLEIQRTEQGDSAMYLCASSSDTYGYTFGSGTRLTVV.

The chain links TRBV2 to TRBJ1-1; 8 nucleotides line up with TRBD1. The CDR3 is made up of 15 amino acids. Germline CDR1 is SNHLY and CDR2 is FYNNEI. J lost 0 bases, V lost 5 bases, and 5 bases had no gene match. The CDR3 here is CASSQQGGLNTEAFF. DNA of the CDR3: TGTGCCAGCAGTCAACAGGGGGGATTGAACACTGAAGCTTTCTTT.

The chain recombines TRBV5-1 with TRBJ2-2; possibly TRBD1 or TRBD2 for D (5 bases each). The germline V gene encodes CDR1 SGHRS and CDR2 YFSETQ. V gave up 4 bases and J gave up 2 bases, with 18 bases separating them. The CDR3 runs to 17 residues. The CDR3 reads CASSPPTGTFNTGELFF. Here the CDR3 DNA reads TGCGCCAGCAGCCCGCCGACTGGGACCTTCAACACCGGGGAGCTGTTTTTT. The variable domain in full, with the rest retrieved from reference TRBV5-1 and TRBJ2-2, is KAGVTQTPRYLIKTRGQQVTLSCSPISGHRSVSWYQQTPGQGLQFLFEYFSETQRNKGNFPGRFSGRQFSNSRSEMNVSTLELGDSALYLCASSPPTGTFNTGELFFGEGSRLTVL.

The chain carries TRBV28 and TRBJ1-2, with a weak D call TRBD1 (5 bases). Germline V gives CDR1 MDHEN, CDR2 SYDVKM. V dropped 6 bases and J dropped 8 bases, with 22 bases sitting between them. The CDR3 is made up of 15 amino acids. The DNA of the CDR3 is TGTGCCAGCAGCTCCCCCAGAACAGGAGATAGGGGCTACACCTTC. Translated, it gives CASSSPRTGDRGYTF.

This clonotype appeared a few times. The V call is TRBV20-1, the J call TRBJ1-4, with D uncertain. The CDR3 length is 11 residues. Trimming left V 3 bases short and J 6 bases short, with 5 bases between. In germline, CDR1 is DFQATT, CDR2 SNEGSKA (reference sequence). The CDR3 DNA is TGCAGTGCTAGGGGAGATGAAAAACTGTTTTTT. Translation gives CSARGDEKLFF.